The T cell receptor beta chain described here comes from a study of T-cell reconstitution after alpha-beta-depleted transplantation in children. Trimming stripped 2 bases from V and 5 bases from J, with 7 bases between. This CDR3 spans 13 amino acids. From germline, CDR1 is SGHTA and CDR2 FQGTGA. Unique molecular identifiers were used in preparing the TCRbeta library. MiXCR, applied by TCRdb to the PCR reads, yields one record per CDR3 protein. Of 260,000 or so distinct CDR3 sequences in the sample, 12% are singletons; the top ten hold about 2.4%. This clonotype was picked up many times. Here the sequenced sample was PBMCs from the stem cell graft donor, taken from the stem cell graft. The receptor's source is a human donor who donated a stem cell graft to a child with acute lymphoblastic leukemia. The gene calls are TRBV7-3 and TRBJ2-1, with unresolved D. CDR3 residues: CASSLEPDNEQFF. The CDR3 DNA is TGTGCCAGCAGCTTAGAGCCAGACAATGAGCAGTTCTTC.